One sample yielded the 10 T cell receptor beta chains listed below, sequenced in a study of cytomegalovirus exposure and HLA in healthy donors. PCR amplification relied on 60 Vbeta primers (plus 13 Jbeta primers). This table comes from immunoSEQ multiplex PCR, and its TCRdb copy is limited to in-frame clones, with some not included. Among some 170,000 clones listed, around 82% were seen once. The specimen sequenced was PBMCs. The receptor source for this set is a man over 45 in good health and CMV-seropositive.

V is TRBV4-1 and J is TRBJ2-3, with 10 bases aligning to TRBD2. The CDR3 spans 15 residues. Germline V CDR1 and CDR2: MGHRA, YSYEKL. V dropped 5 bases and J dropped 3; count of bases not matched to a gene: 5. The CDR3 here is CASSLGTSVTDTQYF. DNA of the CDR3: TGCGCCAGCAGCTTGGGGACTAGCGTGACAGATACGCAGTATTTT.

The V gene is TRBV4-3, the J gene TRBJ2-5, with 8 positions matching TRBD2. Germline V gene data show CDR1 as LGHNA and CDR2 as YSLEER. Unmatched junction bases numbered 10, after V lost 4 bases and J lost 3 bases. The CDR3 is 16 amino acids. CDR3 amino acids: CASSLLGGGRKETQYF. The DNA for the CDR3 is TGCGCCAGCAGCCTCCTCGGGGGGGGGCGGAAAGAGACCCAGTACTTC.

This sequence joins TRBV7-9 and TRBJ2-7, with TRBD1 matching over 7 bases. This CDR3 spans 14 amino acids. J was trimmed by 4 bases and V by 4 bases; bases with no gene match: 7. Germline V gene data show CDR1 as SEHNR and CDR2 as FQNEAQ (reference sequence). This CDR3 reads CASSSSTGSYEQYF. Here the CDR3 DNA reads TGTGCCAGCAGCTCCTCGACAGGGTCGTACGAGCAGTACTTC.

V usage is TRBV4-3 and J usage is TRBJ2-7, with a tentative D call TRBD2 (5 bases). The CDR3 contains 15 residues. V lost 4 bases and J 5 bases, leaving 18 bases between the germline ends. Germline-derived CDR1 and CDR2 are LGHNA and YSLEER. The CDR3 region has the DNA TGCGCCAGCAGCCCTACACAGTGGGGAGCCAACGAGCAGTACTTC. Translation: CASSPTQWGANEQYF.

CDR3 sequence reads: CASNWTSGTYEQYF. The CDR3 nucleotides are TGTGCCAGCAACTGGACTAGCGGAACCTACGAGCAGTACTTC. This chain joins TRBV27 and TRBJ2-7; 10 bases fit TRBD2. Germline CDR1 MNHEY, CDR2 SMNVEV (reference sequence). V shed 7 bases and J 2 bases; nucleotides not matched to a gene: 5. This CDR3 has 14 residues.

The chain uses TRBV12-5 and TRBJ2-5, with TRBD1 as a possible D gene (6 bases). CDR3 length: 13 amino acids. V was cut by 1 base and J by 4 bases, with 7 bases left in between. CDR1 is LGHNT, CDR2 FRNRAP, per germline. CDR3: CASGLGTVETQYF. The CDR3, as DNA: TGTGCTAGTGGTTTGGGGACAGTAGAGACCCAGTACTTC.

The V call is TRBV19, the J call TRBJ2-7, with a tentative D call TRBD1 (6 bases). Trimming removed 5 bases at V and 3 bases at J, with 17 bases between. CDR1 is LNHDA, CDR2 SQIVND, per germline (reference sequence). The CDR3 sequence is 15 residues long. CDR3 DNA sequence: TGTGCCAGTAGTCCGGGACAACTTTTCAGCTACGAGCAGTACTTC. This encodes CASSPGQLFSYEQYF.

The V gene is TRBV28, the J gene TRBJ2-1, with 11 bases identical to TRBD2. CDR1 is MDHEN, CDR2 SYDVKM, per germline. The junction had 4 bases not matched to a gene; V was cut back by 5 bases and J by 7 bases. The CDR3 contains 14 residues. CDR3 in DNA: TGTGCCAGCAGTCCGCTAGCGGGAGGTAATGAGCAGTTCTTC. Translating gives CASSPLAGGNEQFF.

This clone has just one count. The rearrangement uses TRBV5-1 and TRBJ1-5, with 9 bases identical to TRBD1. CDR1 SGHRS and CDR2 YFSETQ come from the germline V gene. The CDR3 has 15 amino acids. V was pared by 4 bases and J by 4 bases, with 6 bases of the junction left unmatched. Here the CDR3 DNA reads TGCGCCAGCAGCGTATCCGGGACAGGGAATCAGCCCCAGCATTTT. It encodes CASSVSGTGNQPQHF.

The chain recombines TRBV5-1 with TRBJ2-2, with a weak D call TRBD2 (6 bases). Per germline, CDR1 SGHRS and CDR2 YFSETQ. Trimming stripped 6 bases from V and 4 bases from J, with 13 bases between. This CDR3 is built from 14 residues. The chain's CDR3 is CASTGSRTTGELFF. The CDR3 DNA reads TGCGCCAGCACCGGGAGCCGGACCACCGGGGAGCTGTTTTTT.